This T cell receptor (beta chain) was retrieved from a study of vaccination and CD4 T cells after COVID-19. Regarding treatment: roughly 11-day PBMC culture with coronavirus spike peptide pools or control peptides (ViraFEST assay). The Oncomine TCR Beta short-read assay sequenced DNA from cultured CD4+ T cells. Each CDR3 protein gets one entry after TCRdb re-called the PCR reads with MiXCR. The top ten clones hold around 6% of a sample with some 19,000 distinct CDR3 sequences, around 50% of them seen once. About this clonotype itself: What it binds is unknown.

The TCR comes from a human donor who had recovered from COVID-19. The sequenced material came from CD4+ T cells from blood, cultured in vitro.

In DNA form, the CDR3 reads TGTGCCAGCAGTGAATTCGGGGGGTTGACCTATAATTCACCCCTCCACTTT. Protein: CASSEFGGLTYNSPLHF. The genes are TRBV6-1 and TRBJ1-6, with TRBD1 as a possible D gene (5 bases). CDR3 length equals 17 residues. The germline gives CDR1 MNHNS, CDR2 SASEGT. Trimming pared 2 bases from V and 2 bases from J, leaving 13 bases between.